This passage covers 22 T cell receptor beta chains from one sample sequenced in a study of T cells after yellow fever vaccination. One entry per CDR3 protein results from TCRdb running MiXCR on the 5' RACE reads. This table has about 580,000 distinct CDR3 sequences, less than 20% appearing once. Source: PBMCs, taken about 5 days after the first yellow fever vaccination. These receptor sequences come from a young man who received the YFV17D yellow fever vaccine.

The chain couples TRBV18 to TRBJ1-5; unclear D gene. The CDR3 is 14 amino acids. The V end was cut by 3 bases, the J end by 3 bases, with 9 bases between. Germline CDR1 is KGHSH and CDR2 is LQKENI. In DNA, the CDR3 is TGTGCCAGCTCACCGAGTCAGTCCAATCAGCCCCAGCATTTT. This encodes CASSPSQSNQPQHF. The complete variable domain, with remaining parts taken from reference TRBV18 and TRBJ1-5, reads NAGVMQNPRHLVRRRGQEARLRCSPMKGHSHVYWYRQLPEEGLKFMVYLQKENIIDESGMPKERFSAEFPKEGPSILRIQQVVRGDSAAYFCASSPSQSNQPQHFGDGTRLSIL.

The rearrangement joins TRBV12-3 or TRBV12-4 to TRBJ2-1; D is unclear. The V end lost 3 bases, the J end lost 7 bases, and 10 bases lay between the germline ends. CDR3 length: 13 amino acids. CDR3: CASSFGERNEQFF. CDR3 coding DNA: TGTGCCAGCAGTTTTGGAGAGAGGAATGAGCAGTTCTTC.

V and J are TRBV10-3 and TRBJ2-3; D not resolved. The V gene's germline CDR1 is ENHRY and CDR2 SYGVKD. V was pared by 6 bases and J by 0 bases, with 7 bases between. This CDR3 is 13 amino acids long. In DNA form, the CDR3 reads TGTGCCATCAGGATCGCGAGCACAGATACGCAGTATTTT. The encoded protein is CAIRIASTDTQYF.

This clonotype was counted only a few times. The CDR3 sequence: CSAASGTSWAEQYF. The CDR3 nucleotides read TGCAGCGCTGCATCCGGGACCTCCTGGGCCGAGCAGTACTTC. The V gene is TRBV29-1, the J gene TRBJ2-7; D may be TRBD1 or TRBD2 (5 bases each). This CDR3 contains 14 residues. The germline V and J ends were trimmed by 7 bases and 6 bases, with 22 bases remaining between them. The germline CDR1 and CDR2 sequences are SQVTM and ANQGSEA.

V is TRBV14 and J is TRBJ1-1; D not resolved. CDR3 length: 15 amino acids. The V end lost 1 base, the J end lost 0 bases, and 9 bases lay between the germline ends. CDR1 is SGHDN and CDR2 is FVKESK in the germline V gene. The CDR3, as DNA: TGTGCCAGCAGCCAAGTGGGGTATGTGAACACTGAAGCTTTCTTT. Its protein product is CASSQVGYVNTEAFF.

The chain carries TRBV20-1 and TRBJ2-7, with 9 positions matching TRBD2. Trimming removed 6 bases from V and 4 bases from J; junction bases left unmatched: 10. The CDR3 length is 14 residues. Germline V gives CDR1 DFQATT, CDR2 SNEGSKA (reference sequence). This CDR3 reads CSATLGGGAYEQYF. CDR3 sequence (DNA): TGCAGTGCGACTCTCGGCGGGGGGGCGTACGAGCAGTACTTC.

This clonotype appeared a few times. The chain uses TRBV28 and TRBJ1-1; 10 nucleotides align to TRBD1. This CDR3 has 14 amino acids. The V gene's germline CDR1 is MDHEN and CDR2 SYDVKM. V trimming: 5 bases; J trimming: 4 bases; junction bases outside the gene matches: 4. The CDR3 DNA follows: TGTGCCAGCAGTGTGGGACAGGGGCCCACTGAAGCTTTCTTT. Translated, it gives CASSVGQGPTEAFF.

This clonotype came up a few times. The V and J genes are TRBV29-1 and TRBJ2-3; no clear D. V lost 8 bases and J lost 2, with 8 bases in between. The CDR3 runs 11 residues. Per the germline V gene, CDR1 is SQVTM and CDR2 is ANQGSEA. The CDR3 here is CSLGPTDTQYF. Here the CDR3 DNA reads TGCAGCCTCGGGCCCACAGATACGCAGTATTTT.

This clonotype was observed a handful of times. The chain combines TRBV12-3 or TRBV12-4 with TRBJ1-4, with 8 bases fitting TRBD1. The CDR3 is 17 residues long. Germline trimming cut 2 bases from V and 8 bases from J; bases unmatched to any gene: 13. CDR3 sequence reads: CASSLRTGNSGGEKLFF. CDR3 DNA sequence: TGTGCCAGCAGTTTAAGGACAGGGAACTCAGGAGGGGAAAAACTGTTTTTT.

This clonotype turned up a few times. This chain links TRBV6-1 with TRBJ1-3; D not resolved. V lost 6 bases and J lost 2, with 11 bases in between. The CDR3 sequence is 14 residues long. CDR1 is MNHNS and CDR2 is SASEGT in the germline V gene. The CDR3 DNA sequence: TGTGCCAGCAGATCCCGCGACCCTGGAAACACCATATATTTT. It codes for CASRSRDPGNTIYF.

This clonotype was observed a few times. This chain uses TRBV7-9 with TRBJ2-3, with a tentative D call TRBD1 (5 bases). There are 16 residues in the CDR3. The germline gives CDR1 SEHNR, CDR2 FQNEAQ (reference sequence). The ends were cut back, 5 bases at V and 0 bases at J, with 15 bases in the middle. The CDR3 region is CASSHGRDWSTDTQYF. CDR3 sequence (DNA): TGTGCCAGCAGCCATGGCAGGGATTGGAGCACAGATACGCAGTATTTT.

The genes are TRBV5-1 and TRBJ1-1, with D maybe TRBD1 (5 bases). This CDR3 comprises 14 residues. Germline CDR1 SGHRS, CDR2 YFSETQ. V was clipped by 5 bases and J by 4 bases, with 15 bases between them. CDR3: CASSRTGETTEAFF. As DNA, the CDR3 is TGCGCCAGCAGTCGCACAGGAGAGACCACTGAAGCTTTCTTT.

This clonotype appeared a few times. The chain couples TRBV5-1 to TRBJ1-1; perhaps TRBD1 as D (5 bases). V gave up 2 bases and J gave up 6 bases, with 20 bases separating them. The CDR3 extends over 16 amino acids. The germline CDR1 and CDR2 sequences are SGHRS and YFSETQ. The CDR3 loop reads CASSFRPWDVRAEAFF. CDR3 DNA sequence: TGCGCCAGCAGCTTTAGGCCCTGGGACGTTCGGGCTGAAGCTTTCTTT. Full variable domain (outside the CDR3, taken from reference TRBV5-1 and TRBJ1-1): KAGVTQTPRYLIKTRGQQVTLSCSPISGHRSVSWYQQTPGQGLQFLFEYFSETQRNKGNFPGRFSGRQFSNSRSEMNVSTLELGDSALYLCASSFRPWDVRAEAFFGQGTRLTVV.

This clonotype was found many times. The chain carries TRBV5-1 and TRBJ2-5; 7 bases match TRBD1. V was clipped by 2 bases and J by 5 bases; unmatched bases: 6. This CDR3 contains 14 residues. Germline V gene sequence: CDR1 SGHRS, CDR2 YFSETQ. CDR3 sequence (DNA): TGCGCCAGCAGCTTTCGAGGGGGCGGGGAGACCCAGTACTTC. It encodes CASSFRGGGETQYF.

This clonotype has a handful of counts. This chain connects TRBV21-1 to TRBJ1-2. TRBV21-1 has pseudogene status. The CDR3 is 14 amino acids. CDR3 residues: CASSIGRARYGYTF. CDR3 DNA sequence: TGTGCCAGCAGCATTGGCAGGGCTCGCTATGGCTACACCTTC.

The V call is TRBV12-3 or TRBV12-4, the J call TRBJ1-1; 7 bases match TRBD1. CDR3 length: 11 residues. V lost 5 bases to trimming and J lost 6 bases; unmatched junction nucleotides: 0. Here the CDR3 reads CASSGTAEAFF. The CDR3 nucleotides are TGTGCCAGCAGTGGGACAGCTGAAGCTTTCTTT.

In this sample, this clonotype turned up a few times. The rearrangement links TRBV27 to TRBJ2-3; 10 bases align to TRBD2. The CDR3 is 15 residues long. Per the germline V gene, CDR1 is MNHEY and CDR2 is SMNVEV (reference sequence). The ends lost 3 bases at V and 7 bases at J; junction bases unmatched: 7. The CDR3 spells CASSFQAGGYYTQYF. As DNA, the CDR3 is TGTGCCAGCAGTTTCCAAGCGGGGGGGTATTATACGCAGTATTTT.

In this sample, this clonotype turned up a few times. V is TRBV25-1 and J is TRBJ2-7; 9 nucleotides agree with TRBD1. This CDR3 comprises 14 residues. Germline V gives CDR1 MGHDK, CDR2 SYGVNS. V dropped 7 bases and J dropped 7; count of bases not matched to a gene: 11. In DNA form, the CDR3 reads TGTGCCAGCACCCCGGGACAGGGACTCGGAGAGCAGTACTTC. It translates to CASTPGQGLGEQYF.

The V gene is TRBV19, the J gene TRBJ2-2, with D unclear. The CDR3 spans 13 residues. The germline V gene encodes CDR1 LNHDA and CDR2 SQIVND (reference sequence). V was trimmed by 7 bases and J by 6 bases, leaving 12 bases between them. The CDR3 DNA reads TGTGCCAGTAAGAAGTCTATTGCCGGGGAGCTGTTTTTT. This codes for CASKKSIAGELFF.

The genes are TRBV24-1 and TRBJ1-1; D possibly corresponds to TRBD1 (6 bases). CDR3 length: 15 residues. V lost 4 bases, J lost 0 bases, and 11 bases lay in between. Germline V gene data show CDR1 as KGHDR and CDR2 as SFDVKD. CDR3 amino acids: CATSEAGAMNTEAFF. CDR3 DNA: TGTGCCACCAGTGAGGCAGGGGCCATGAACACTGAAGCTTTCTTT.

This chain links TRBV5-1 with TRBJ1-1; D possibly corresponds to TRBD1 (6 bases). Trimming left V 3 bases short and J 4 bases short, with 16 bases between. Germline lookup yields CDR1 SGHRS and CDR2 YFSETQ. There are 15 residues in the CDR3. The CDR3 protein is CASSYTGSSSTEAFF. Written as DNA, the CDR3 is TGCGCCAGCAGCTACACAGGGTCGAGTAGCACTGAAGCTTTCTTT. Looking up the rest from reference TRBV5-1 and TRBJ1-1 gives the full variable domain: KAGVTQTPRYLIKTRGQQVTLSCSPISGHRSVSWYQQTPGQGLQFLFEYFSETQRNKGNFPGRFSGRQFSNSRSEMNVSTLELGDSALYLCASSYTGSSSTEAFFGQGTRLTVV.

V gene TRBV5-8 combines with J gene TRBJ2-3; D call uncertain. The CDR3 is made up of 13 amino acids. V was clipped by 0 bases and J by 6 bases, with 8 bases between them. Germline CDR1 is SGHTS and CDR2 is YDEGEE. The CDR3 region is CASSLAPWDTQYF. CDR3 DNA sequence: TGTGCCAGCAGCTTGGCCCCTTGGGATACGCAGTATTTT.